The clone carrying this TCR beta chain has only one observation. Its antigen is currently unknown. The CDR3 totals 15 residues. CDR1 is MDHEN and CDR2 is SYDVKM in the germline V gene. V lost 2 bases and J lost 6, with 17 bases in between. Prepared libraries of TCR beta cDNA carried unique molecular identifiers. TCRdb fed the PCR reads into MiXCR, producing one record per CDR3 protein. The repertoire holds approximately 350,000 distinct CDR3 sequences, with less than 40% as singletons. The data stem from a study of post-analysis software for immune sequencing data. Study overall: Several disease courses (relapsing-remitting, secondary progressive and progressive-relapsing) of multiple sclerosis were included. Study-wide results and caveats: A handful of TRBV segments, including TRBV5-6, TRBV5-1 and TRBV20-1, were more frequent in patients than controls. Same-batch preparations were strongly co-clustered by F measure.

This rearrangement joins TRBV28 to TRBJ2-7; D may be TRBD2 (5 bases). The sequenced sample was blood. This clonotype originated in a girl aged 5 to 17 with multiple sclerosis. This chain's CDR3 is CASSLAGPRTGEQYF. The CDR3 DNA is TGTGCCAGCAGTTTAGCGGGCCCCAGGACCGGCGAGCAGTACTTC. Drawing the rest from reference TRBV28 and TRBJ2-7, the complete variable domain is DVKVTQSSRYLVKRTGEKVFLECVQDMDHENMFWYRQDPGLGLRLIYFSYDVKMKEKGDIPEGYSVSREKKERFSLILESASTNQTSMYLCASSLAGPRTGEQYFGPGTRLTVT.